The sample holds one count of the clone carrying this T cell receptor (beta chain). The antigen is undetermined. The sample contains more than one DNA sequence encoding this CDR3. This sample is part of a study of shared clonotypes between healthy human individuals. General study findings and limits: Clonotype sharing among donors, it was expected, would be affected by sequencing depth.

The germline V gene has CDR1 SGHRS and CDR2 YFSETQ. The CDR3 has 13 amino acids. V lost 4 bases and J 4 bases, leaving 9 bases between the germline ends. Every subset's genomic DNA went evenly onto several immunoSEQ plates. The protocol was immunoSEQ multiplex PCR, while the TCRdb copy is restricted to in-frame clones and leaves out a portion. This table has about 2.5 million clones, 85% to 95% appearing once. The specimen was naive CD4+ T cells from PBMCs. Subset reported: CD45RA+ positively selected. V gene TRBV5-1 combines with J gene TRBJ2-1; a weak D match, TRBD1 (6 bases). This clonotype originated in a man younger than 35 in good health. Some clones in this sample may be carry-over from other donors' samples. CDR3 sequence: CASSLDRYNEQFF. The DNA of the CDR3 is TGCGCCAGCAGCCTAGACAGGTACAATGAGCAGTTCTTC. Looking up the rest from reference TRBV5-1 and TRBJ2-1 gives the full variable domain: KAGVTQTPRYLIKTRGQQVTLSCSPISGHRSVSWYQQTPGQGLQFLFEYFSETQRNKGNFPGRFSGRQFSNSRSEMNVSTLELGDSALYLCASSLDRYNEQFFGPGTRLTVL.